The clone carrying this T cell receptor beta chain was seen ten or more times. This sample is drawn from a study of T cells in Graves' hyperthyroidism and ophthalmopathy. The source material, RNA transcripts, was used to amplify TCR beta CDR3 regions. When the TCR CDR3 underwent first-round RT-PCR, the HTBI primer set was used. MiXCR, run by TCRdb on the multiplex PCR reads, gives a single entry per CDR3 protein. The data contain fewer than 400,000 distinct CDR3 sequences, roughly 15% of them singletons. Germline lookup yields CDR1 KGHSH and CDR2 LQKENI. CDR3 size: 16 residues. J gave up 5 bases and V 4 bases, and 7 bases lay outside the gene matches.

The source material was blood. The receptor's source is a man aged 25-45 years with Graves' hyperthyroidism. The chain recombines TRBV18 with TRBJ2-1; 11 positions match TRBD2. Here the CDR3 reads CASSQLAGGPHNEQFF. The CDR3 DNA reads as TGTGCCAGCTCACAATTAGCGGGAGGGCCACACAATGAGCAGTTCTTC.